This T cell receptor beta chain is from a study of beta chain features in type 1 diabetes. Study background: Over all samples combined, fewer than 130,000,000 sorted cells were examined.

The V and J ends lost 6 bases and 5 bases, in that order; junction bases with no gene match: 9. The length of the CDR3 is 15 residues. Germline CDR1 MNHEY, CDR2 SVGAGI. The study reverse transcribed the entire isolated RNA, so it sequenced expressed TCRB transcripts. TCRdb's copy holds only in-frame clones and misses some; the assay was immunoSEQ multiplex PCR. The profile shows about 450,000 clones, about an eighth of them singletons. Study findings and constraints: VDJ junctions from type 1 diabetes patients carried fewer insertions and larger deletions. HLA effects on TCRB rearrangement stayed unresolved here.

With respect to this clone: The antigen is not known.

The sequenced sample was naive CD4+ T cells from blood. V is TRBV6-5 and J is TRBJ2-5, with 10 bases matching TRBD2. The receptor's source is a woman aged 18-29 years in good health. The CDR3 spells CASRTKREGLETQYF. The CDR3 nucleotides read TGTGCCAGCAGAACCAAGCGGGAGGGCCTCGAGACCCAGTACTTC.